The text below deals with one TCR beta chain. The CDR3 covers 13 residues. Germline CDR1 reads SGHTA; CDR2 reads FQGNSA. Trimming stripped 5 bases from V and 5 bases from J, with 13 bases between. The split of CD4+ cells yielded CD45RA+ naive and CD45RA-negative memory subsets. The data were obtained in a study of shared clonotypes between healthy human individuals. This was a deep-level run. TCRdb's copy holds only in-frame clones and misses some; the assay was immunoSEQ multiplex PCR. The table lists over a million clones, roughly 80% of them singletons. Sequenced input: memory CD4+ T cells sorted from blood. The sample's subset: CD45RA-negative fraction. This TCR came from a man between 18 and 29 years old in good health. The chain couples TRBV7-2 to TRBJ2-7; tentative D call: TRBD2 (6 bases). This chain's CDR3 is CASSNPGDHEQYF. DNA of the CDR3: TGTGCCAGCAGCAACCCGGGAGACCACGAGCAGTACTTC. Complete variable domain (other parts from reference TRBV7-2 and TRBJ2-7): GAGVSQSPSNKVTEKGKDVELRCDPISGHTALYWYRQSLGQGLEFLIYFQGNSAPDKSGLPSDRFSAERTGGSVSTLTIQRTQQEDSAVYLCASSNPGDHEQYFGPGTRLTVT.